Listed here are 18 T cell receptor beta chains from one sample, sequenced in a study of blood T cell repertoires in COVID-19. TCRdb's copy holds only in-frame clones and misses some; the assay was immunoSEQ multiplex PCR. Seen here are around 250,000 clones, over 75% observed once, and the top ten hold 9.1%. Material: PBMCs or T cells enriched from blood (not recorded which). These receptors were obtained from a woman aged 45-65 years with acute COVID-19.

V is TRBV3-1 (or the pseudogene TRBV3-2) and J is TRBJ1-6; possible D gene TRBD1, 6 bases. The CDR3 length is 16 residues. V lost 4 bases and J lost 5, with 15 bases in between. CDR1 is LGHDT, CDR2 YNNKEL, per germline (reference sequence). CDR3 nucleotides: TGTGCCAGCAGCCGCGTTAGGGGGTGGGATAATTCACCCCTCCACTTT. Amino acid sequence: CASSRVRGWDNSPLHF.

V is TRBV5-1 and J is TRBJ1-1, with 10 nucleotides matching TRBD1. J was trimmed by 0 bases and V by 4 bases; bases with no gene match: 9. CDR3 length: 17 amino acids. Looked up from germline, CDR1 is SGHRS and CDR2 is YFSETQ. CDR3 sequence (DNA): TGCGCCAGCAGCCTATTTCCGGGACAGGGGATGAACACTGAAGCTTTCTTT. Its protein product is CASSLFPGQGMNTEAFF.

The rearrangement links TRBV18 to TRBJ1-2; TRBD1 agrees at 11 bases. This CDR3 contains 16 residues. The germline gives CDR1 KGHSH, CDR2 LQKENI. Trimming took 0 bases from V and 6 from J; bases not matched to a gene: 6. The CDR3 DNA reads TGTGCCAGCTCACCACCGATAGGACAGGGGGCCCATGGCTACACCTTC. Amino acids: CASSPPIGQGAHGYTF.

The CDR3 sequence is CASSPAPGTGELFF. CDR3 DNA sequence: TGCGCCAGCAGCCCAGCCCCAGGGACCGGGGAGCTGTTTTTT. The chain couples TRBV4-1 to TRBJ2-2, with D possibly matching TRBD1 (5 bases). The germline gives CDR1 MGHRA, CDR2 YSYEKL. The CDR3 length is 14 residues. The V gene lost 4 bases and the J gene lost 5 bases, with 11 bases spanning the gap.

This clone has only one observation. The V and J genes are TRBV7-2 and TRBJ1-6, with D unclear. Per germline, CDR1 SGHTA and CDR2 FQGNSA. CDR3 length: 15 amino acids. Between the trimmed V and J ends, which lost 3 bases and 9 bases, there was a span of 15 bases. The DNA of the CDR3 is TGTGCCAGCAGCTTCAGGTCAACGGTCGCTTCACCCCTCCACTTT. Translated: CASSFRSTVASPLHF.

This chain links TRBV7-8 with TRBJ2-3; TRBD2 is a possible D gene (6 bases). Between the trimmed V and J ends, which lost 5 bases and 0 bases, there was a span of 18 bases. Germline V CDR1 and CDR2: SGHVS, FQNEAQ. The CDR3 is made up of 17 amino acids. CDR3 in amino acids: CASSVDGTPPSTDTQYF. Written as DNA, the CDR3 is TGTGCCAGCAGCGTTGACGGGACTCCCCCAAGCACAGATACGCAGTATTTT.

V gene TRBV4-1 combines with J gene TRBJ1-1, with D hard to call. This CDR3 has 15 amino acids. The germline gives CDR1 MGHRA, CDR2 YSYEKL. Trimming cost V 3 bases and J 0 bases, with 11 bases left between them. The CDR3 sequence: CASSQAGVMNTEAFF. CDR3 bases: TGCGCCAGCAGCCAGGCGGGTGTAATGAACACTGAAGCTTTCTTT.

The chain links TRBV10-3 to TRBJ1-5; 8 nucleotides align to TRBD1. Germline CDR1 is ENHRY and CDR2 is SYGVKD. With 10 bases clipped from V and 4 bases from J, the junction kept 6 bases outside the gene matches. The CDR3 spans 13 residues. For the CDR3, the DNA is TGTGCCACACGGGGACAGGAAAATCAGCCCCAGCATTTT. Protein sequence: CATRGQENQPQHF.

This chain links TRBV5-1 with TRBJ1-4, with 9 bases matching TRBD1. V lost 4 bases, J lost 6 bases, and 4 bases stayed unmatched. Germline CDR1 is SGHRS and CDR2 is YFSETQ. The CDR3 has 14 amino acids. CDR3 DNA: TGCGCCAGCAGCGAACAGGGGGCGGATGAAAAACTGTTTTTT. Translated, it gives CASSEQGADEKLFF.

This clone came up a few times. V gene TRBV4-3 combines with J gene TRBJ2-3; D not certain. Germline lookup yields CDR1 LGHNA and CDR2 YSLEER. The CDR3 is 13 residues long. Trimming left V 1 base short and J 5 bases short, with 7 bases between. The CDR3 region has the DNA TGCGCCAGCAGCCAAGGAGGAGTAGATACGCAGTATTTT. Its protein is CASSQGGVDTQYF.

The V gene is TRBV10-3, the J gene TRBJ2-7, with 11 bases aligning to TRBD1. CDR1 and CDR2 from the germline V gene are ENHRY and SYGVKD. The CDR3 consists of 14 residues. Trimming at V came to 2 bases and at J to 3 bases, leaving 0 bases not matched to a gene. This CDR3 reads CAISEGTGGYEQYF. The CDR3 DNA follows: TGTGCCATCAGTGAGGGGACAGGGGGCTACGAGCAGTACTTC.

The genes are TRBV5-6 and TRBJ2-3; D gene ambiguous. V was shortened by 0 bases and J by 5 bases, with 7 bases between the two germline ends. This CDR3 comprises 13 residues. Germline V CDR1 and CDR2: SGHDT, YYEEEE. The CDR3 DNA is TGTGCCAGCAGCTTGGGGGCCGGAGATACGCAGTATTTT. It yields the protein CASSLGAGDTQYF.

The chain joins TRBV5-4 to TRBJ2-1, with 11 nucleotides matching TRBD2. CDR1 and CDR2 (germline): SGHNT, YYREEE (reference sequence). J gave up 1 base and V 4 bases, and 4 bases lay outside the gene matches. The CDR3 length is 16 residues. The DNA for the CDR3 is TGTGCCAGCAGCCCGACTAGCGGGGAGTCCTACAATGAGCAGTTCTTC. Translated: CASSPTSGESYNEQFF.

This clone was recorded once. V and J are TRBV30 and TRBJ1-1, with D unresolved. Germline V CDR1 and CDR2: GTSNPN, SVGIG (reference sequence). V shed 4 bases and J shed 4 bases, with 7 bases lying between them. The CDR3 covers 11 residues. The CDR3 region has the DNA TGTGCCTGGATGGAGGGCACTGAAGCTTTCTTT. Amino acids: CAWMEGTEAFF. The full variable domain, completed using reference TRBV30 and TRBJ1-1, is SQTIHQWPATLVQPVGSPLSLECTVEGTSNPNLYWYRQAAGRGLQLLFYSVGIGQISSEVPQNLSASRPQDRQFILSSKKLLLSDSGFYLCAWMEGTEAFFGQGTRLTVV.

The chain combines TRBV7-3 with TRBJ2-3; 7 bases fit TRBD2. The trim removed 5 bases at V and 5 bases at J, leaving 7 bases unmatched. Germline V gene sequence: CDR1 SGHTA, CDR2 FQGTGA. The CDR3 is made up of 14 amino acids. The CDR3 DNA sequence: TGTGCCAGCAGCCCCTCTTTAGCGGGAGATACGCAGTATTTT. Residues: CASSPSLAGDTQYF. Full variable domain (missing parts from reference TRBV7-3 and TRBJ2-3): GAGVSQTPSNKVTEKGKYVELRCDPISGHTALYWYRQSLGQGPEFLIYFQGTGAADDSGLPNDRFFAVRPEGSVSTLKIQRTERGDSAVYLCASSPSLAGDTQYFGPGTRLTVL.

A few counts support this clone. The CDR3 reads CASSWTGQYNEQFF. The CDR3 region has the DNA TGTGCCAGCAGCTGGACGGGACAGTACAATGAGCAGTTCTTC. The V and J genes are TRBV7-9 and TRBJ2-1; TRBD1 matches at 7 bases. The V and J ends lost 4 bases and 4 bases, in that order; junction bases with no gene match: 4. Germline V lookup: CDR1 SEHNR, CDR2 FQNEAQ (reference sequence). The CDR3 is 14 residues long.

This sequence joins TRBV7-9 and TRBJ1-1; maybe TRBD1 (5 bases). Germline V lookup: CDR1 SEHNR, CDR2 FQNEAQ (reference sequence). This CDR3 is 15 amino acids long. Trimming pared 1 base from V and 8 bases from J, leaving 17 bases between. DNA for the CDR3: TGTGCCAGCAGCTTAGGGACGGCGGCTGACAGCGAAGCTTTCTTT. Translated: CASSLGTAADSEAFF.

The rearrangement links TRBV9 to TRBJ2-1; unclear D gene. CDR1 SGDLS and CDR2 YYNGEE come from the germline V gene. Trimming took 4 bases from V and 7 from J, leaving 15 bases between them. This CDR3 has 14 residues. The CDR3 nucleotides read TGTGCCAGCAGCCCCCCGACCCTCGGGAATGAGCAGTTCTTC. Amino acids: CASSPPTLGNEQFF.